The clone carrying this T cell receptor (beta chain) was observed at least ten times. Its antigen remains unidentified. Time point here: pre-sensitization, week 0. This sample's treatment: therapeutic diphenylcyclopropenone sensitization with weekly scalp DPC. The germline V gene has CDR1 MNHNS and CDR2 SASEGT. Deletions cut 7 bases from V and 0 bases from J, with 7 bases between. The CDR3 runs 13 residues. The data derive from a study of human T cells and chemical hapten exposure. Study overall: Doses of diphenylcyclopropenone went to the patients' scalps weekly throughout the approximately 22-week study. Study observations and caveats: With regard to DPC sensitization, TCRs above 1 in 1000 frequency did not change.

Attachment of unique molecular identifiers to individual cDNA molecules was performed in the library. In TCRdb, the RACE reads were re-called with MiXCR into one record per CDR3 protein. The sample has roughly 81,000 distinct CDR3 sequences, over 6.5% seen once. The material was whole blood, obtained in connection with sensitization to the hapten diphenylcyclopropenone (DPC). This sequence joins TRBV6-1 and TRBJ1-5; possibly TRBD1 for D (5 bases). This TCR came from a man between 40 and 49 years old with alopecia areata. Some clones in this sample may be carry-over from other donors' samples. CDR3 protein: CASNQGSNQPQHF. CDR3 coding DNA: TGTGCCAGCAACCAGGGTAGCAATCAGCCCCAGCATTTT.